This T cell receptor (beta chain) was found in a study of shared clonotypes between healthy human individuals. The naive CD8 population came from CD45RO-negative cells selected for CCR7, without terminally differentiated effector memory CD45RA+ cells. Some clones are missing from TCRdb's copy, which holds only in-frame ones; the method was immunoSEQ multiplex PCR. Found here are about 1,900,000 clones, over 85% of them singletons; the top ten hold under 1.5%. The V and J ends lost 4 bases and 4 bases respectively, with 13 bases between them. The CDR3 has 14 residues. CDR1 and CDR2 from the germline V gene are PRHDT and FYEKMQ (reference sequence).

The sample consisted of naive CD8+ T cells sorted from blood. The gene calls are TRBV13 and TRBJ1-2, with D possibly matching TRBD1 (6 bases). This clonotype was obtained from a man younger than 35 in good health. CDR3: CASSSLEGGYGYTF. The DNA of the CDR3 is TGTGCCAGCAGCTCCCTGGAGGGGGGCTATGGCTACACCTTC. The full variable domain, in which reference TRBV13 and TRBJ1-2 provide the parts outside the CDR3, is AAGVIQSPRHLIKEKRETATLKCYPIPRHDTVYWYQQGPGQDPQFLISFYEKMQSDKGSIPDRFSAQQFSDYHSELNMSSLELGDSALYFCASSSLEGGYGYTFGSGTRLTVV.